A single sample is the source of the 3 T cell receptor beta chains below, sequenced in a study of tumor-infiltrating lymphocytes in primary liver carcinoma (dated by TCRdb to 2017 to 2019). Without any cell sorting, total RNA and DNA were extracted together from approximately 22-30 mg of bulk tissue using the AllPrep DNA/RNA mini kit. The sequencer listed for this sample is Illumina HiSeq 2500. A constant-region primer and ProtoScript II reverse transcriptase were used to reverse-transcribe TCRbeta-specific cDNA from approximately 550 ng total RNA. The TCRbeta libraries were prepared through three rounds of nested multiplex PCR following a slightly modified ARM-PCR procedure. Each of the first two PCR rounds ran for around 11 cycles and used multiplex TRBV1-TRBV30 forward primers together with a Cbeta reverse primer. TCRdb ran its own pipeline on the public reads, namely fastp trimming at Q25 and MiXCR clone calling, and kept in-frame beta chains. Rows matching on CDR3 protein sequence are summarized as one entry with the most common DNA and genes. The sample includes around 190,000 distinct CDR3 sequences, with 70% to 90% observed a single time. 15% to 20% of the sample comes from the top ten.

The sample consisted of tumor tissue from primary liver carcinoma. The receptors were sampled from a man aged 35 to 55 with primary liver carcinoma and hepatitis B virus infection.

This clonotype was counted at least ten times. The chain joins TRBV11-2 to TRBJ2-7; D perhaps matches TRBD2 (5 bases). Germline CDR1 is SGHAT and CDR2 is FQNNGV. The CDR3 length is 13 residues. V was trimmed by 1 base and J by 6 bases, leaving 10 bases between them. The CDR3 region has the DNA TGTGCCAGCAGCTTAGTACTAGGAGGCGAGCAGTACTTC. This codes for CASSLVLGGEQYF.

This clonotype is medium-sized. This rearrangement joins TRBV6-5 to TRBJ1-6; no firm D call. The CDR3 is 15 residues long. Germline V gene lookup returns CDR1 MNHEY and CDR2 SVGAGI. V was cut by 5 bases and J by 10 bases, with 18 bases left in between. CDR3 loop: CASSKTLRKESPLHF. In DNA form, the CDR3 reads TGTGCCAGCAGTAAAACCCTTAGGAAGGAGTCACCCCTCCACTTT.

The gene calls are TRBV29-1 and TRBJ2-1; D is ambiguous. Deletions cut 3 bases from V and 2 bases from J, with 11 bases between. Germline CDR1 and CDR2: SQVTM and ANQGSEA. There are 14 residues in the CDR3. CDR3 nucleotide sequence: TGCAGCGTTGATGTCCCGGGCCCCTACAATGAGCAGTTCTTC. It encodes CSVDVPGPYNEQFF.